This record concerns one TCR beta chain sequence. Its target is not known. The CDR3 sequence is 11 residues long. Per the germline V gene, CDR1 is DFQATT and CDR2 is SNEGSKA (reference sequence). Deletions cut 0 bases from V and 6 bases from J, with 6 bases between. The TCR beta cDNA libraries contained unique molecular identifiers. TCRdb re-called the PCR reads with MiXCR, one entry per CDR3 protein. Among about 770,000 distinct CDR3 sequences listed, 40% to 55% were seen once. This entry comes from a study of post-analysis software for immune sequencing data. The study's findings and limits: Patients carried roughly 5 TRBV segments more frequently than controls did, and TRBV5-6, TRBV5-1 and TRBV20-1 were among them. Versus controls, multiple sclerosis patients showed significantly lower diversity (normalized Chao1).

The chain has TRBV20-1 and TRBJ2-7; D ambiguous. Input material: blood. This clonotype was sampled from a girl aged 5-17 years with multiple sclerosis. This CDR3 reads CSARDDPEQYF. The DNA of the CDR3 is TGCAGTGCTAGAGATGACCCCGAGCAGTACTTC.